The sequence of this T cell receptor beta chain was determined in a study of identical twins. Study observations and caveats: Sequences that were out-of-frame, alpha and twin-shared displayed an excess of low generation probability.

Unmatched junction bases numbered 5, after V lost 2 bases and J lost 3 bases. Per the germline V gene, CDR1 is SGHKS and CDR2 is YYEKEE (reference sequence). CDR3 size: 14 residues. All donors comprised healthy Caucasians. TCRdb reprocessed the 5' RACE reads via MiXCR and lists one record per CDR3 protein. The sample includes fewer than 650,000 distinct CDR3 sequences, roughly 6.6% of them seen just once. This clonotype was counted between two and nine times. The antigen is unknown. This same sample was also taken into another study, of yellow fever vaccine responses in identical twins.

The chain is built from TRBV5-5 and TRBJ2-7; 7 positions agree with TRBD1. This TCR came from a woman aged 18 to 35 in good health. The sample taken for sequencing was PBMCs. In nucleotides, the CDR3 is TGTGCCAGCAGCTTAACAGGGGTGGGCTACGAGCAGTACGTC. Protein: CASSLTGVGYEQYV.